One sample yielded the 32 T cell receptor beta chains listed below, sequenced in a study of T-cell memory formation after mild COVID-19. TCRdb re-called the 5' RACE reads through MiXCR, storing one row per CDR3 protein. The sample contains about 190,000 distinct CDR3 sequences, roughly 18% of which appear only once. The sequenced sample was PBMCs or a T cell subset sorted from them (not recorded which). The receptor set was obtained from an adult woman who had mild COVID-19 (a few samples of this study predate the infection). Cell type and time point are not known.

Only a few counts were recorded for this clonotype. This chain links TRBV6-5 with TRBJ1-1, with D maybe TRBD1 (6 bases). This CDR3 is 16 amino acids long. Trimming cost V 6 bases and J 0 bases, with 17 bases left between them. In germline, CDR1 is MNHEY, CDR2 SVGAGI. CDR3 region: CASSFDRSPMNTEAFF. The CDR3 nucleotides read TGTGCCAGCAGCTTCGACAGGTCCCCTATGAACACTGAAGCTTTCTTT.

V gene TRBV30 combines with J gene TRBJ1-5, with 7 nucleotides matching TRBD1. CDR1 and CDR2 from the germline V gene are GTSNPN and SVGIG (reference sequence). The CDR3 extends over 13 amino acids. After removal of 1 base from V and 6 bases from J, the junction contained 3 bases not matched to a gene. The DNA of the CDR3 is TGTGCCTGGAGTGGACAGGGACTTCAGCCCCAGCATTTT. Its protein is CAWSGQGLQPQHF.

The rearrangement joins TRBV12-3 or TRBV12-4 to TRBJ1-5; D remains unclear. The CDR3 is made up of 15 amino acids. The germline V and J ends were trimmed by 6 bases and 5 bases, with 17 bases remaining between them. The CDR3 region has the DNA TGTGCCAGCAGCCCAGCGGGAGGACCAGATCAGCCCCAGCATTTT. This codes for CASSPAGGPDQPQHF.

V and J are TRBV2 and TRBJ2-5, with 7 bases lining up with TRBD2. This CDR3 spans 13 amino acids. CDR1 is SNHLY and CDR2 is FYNNEI in the germline V gene. Losses at the gene ends were 6 bases for V and 5 bases for J; bases not matched to a gene: 6. CDR3 amino acids: CASSGLDYETQYF. The CDR3 DNA reads TGTGCCAGCAGCGGACTAGATTATGAGACCCAGTACTTC.

The chain links TRBV27 to TRBJ1-2; 8 bases are a match to TRBD1. Germline V gene data show CDR1 as MNHEY and CDR2 as SMNVEV (reference sequence). There are 14 residues in the CDR3. Germline trimming cut 1 base from V and 6 bases from J; bases unmatched to any gene: 4. Here the CDR3 DNA reads TGTGCCAGCAGTTTATTGGCAGGGGGCCATGGCTACACCTTC. Protein sequence: CASSLLAGGHGYTF.

This CDR3 is CATSDPKQGVGTGELFF. The CDR3 DNA follows: TGTGCCACCAGTGACCCAAAACAGGGGGTCGGCACCGGGGAGCTGTTTTTT. This sequence joins TRBV24-1 and TRBJ2-2; 8 bases line up with TRBD1. This CDR3 contains 17 residues. Germline assignment: CDR1 KGHDR and CDR2 SFDVKD. J was trimmed by 4 bases and V by 4 bases; bases with no gene match: 10.

The chain couples TRBV20-1 to TRBJ2-3; D may be TRBD2 (5 bases). Trimming shortened V by 3 bases and J by 4 bases, and 17 bases separated the two germline ends. The germline V gene has CDR1 DFQATT and CDR2 SNEGSKA (reference sequence). This CDR3 spans 15 amino acids. The CDR3 reads CSASEGSAWADTQYF. In DNA, the CDR3 is TGCAGTGCTAGTGAGGGATCAGCTTGGGCAGATACGCAGTATTTT.

The genes are TRBV20-1 and TRBJ2-1; 11 bases fit TRBD2. This CDR3 is built from 14 residues. Trimming at V came to 4 bases and at J to 6 bases, leaving 5 bases not matched to a gene. Per the germline V gene, CDR1 is DFQATT and CDR2 is SNEGSKA (reference sequence). DNA of the CDR3: TGCAGTGCTACCGGGACTAGCGGAGCCAATGAGCAGTTCTTC. Translation gives CSATGTSGANEQFF.

The chain is built from TRBV12-3 or TRBV12-4 and TRBJ2-3; 10 positions match TRBD2. This CDR3 spans 17 amino acids. Trimming removed 5 bases from V and 4 bases from J; junction bases left unmatched: 12. CDR3 amino acids: CASSHAQLAGYADTQYF. The CDR3 DNA sequence: TGTGCCAGCAGTCATGCCCAACTAGCGGGGTATGCAGATACGCAGTATTTT.

Here the CDR3 reads CASSQGGAGIQPQHF. The CDR3, as DNA: TGTGCCAGCAGTCAAGGGGGCGCGGGTATACAGCCCCAGCATTTT. The chain combines TRBV6-6 with TRBJ1-5, with 7 bases identical to TRBD1. CDR3 length equals 15 residues. The junction had 11 bases not matched to a gene; V was cut back by 5 bases and J by 7 bases. Germline V CDR1 and CDR2: MNHNY, SVGAGI (reference sequence).

The chain employs TRBV4-1 and TRBJ1-2, with TRBD1 matching over 9 bases. V lost 4 bases, J lost 8 bases, and 8 bases stayed unmatched. Per the germline V gene, CDR1 is MGHRA and CDR2 is YSYEKL. This CDR3 comprises 14 residues. In nucleotides, the CDR3 is TGCGCCAGCAGCCTTTATCTTGGACAGGGGGGCTACACCTTC. This translates into CASSLYLGQGGYTF.

V and J are TRBV2 and TRBJ1-1; D perhaps matches TRBD1 (6 bases). The CDR3 runs 13 residues. Trimming took 6 bases from V and 6 from J, leaving 14 bases between them. CDR1 and CDR2 from the germline V gene are SNHLY and FYNNEI. CDR3 sequence reads: CASRSGGRPEAFF. In nucleotides, the CDR3 is TGTGCCAGCAGAAGCGGGGGGCGGCCTGAAGCTTTCTTT.

This clonotype was counted between two and nine times. V is TRBV11-2 and J is TRBJ2-1, with 9 bases fitting TRBD2. The germline gives CDR1 SGHAT, CDR2 FQNNGV. J was trimmed by 15 bases and V by 5 bases; bases with no gene match: 11. The CDR3 is 13 amino acids. The CDR3 loop is CASSGSGRGDGFF. CDR3 coding DNA: TGTGCCAGCAGCGGTAGCGGGAGAGGTGACGGGTTCTTC.

This clonotype was detected only a few times. This chain joins TRBV12-3 or TRBV12-4 and TRBJ2-1; TRBD1 aligns across 9 bases. V was clipped by 6 bases and J by 14 bases; unmatched bases: 14. This CDR3 region has 14 residues. CDR3 sequence (DNA): TGTGCCAGCAGCCGCGGACAGGGGTGGATTGGGGAGTTCTTC. It translates to CASSRGQGWIGEFF.

This clonotype occurred a few times. The rearrangement uses TRBV30 and TRBJ2-6; D is possibly TRBD2 (5 bases). CDR1 is GTSNPN, CDR2 SVGIG, per germline (reference sequence). This CDR3 has 15 amino acids. The V gene lost 3 bases and the J gene lost 0 bases, with 9 bases spanning the gap. DNA of the CDR3: TGTGCCTGGAGGGCGGGTTACTCTGGGGCCAACGTCCTGACTTTC. Protein product: CAWRAGYSGANVLTF. Together with reference TRBV30 and TRBJ2-6, the CDR3 gives the full variable domain: SQTIHQWPATLVQPVGSPLSLECTVEGTSNPNLYWYRQAAGRGLQLLFYSVGIGQISSEVPQNLSASRPQDRQFILSSKKLLLSDSGFYLCAWRAGYSGANVLTFGAGSRLTVL.

This chain links TRBV4-1 with TRBJ1-2, with 12 bases that match TRBD1. Germline CDR1 MGHRA, CDR2 YSYEKL. V was clipped by 3 bases and J by 8 bases; unmatched bases: 7. The CDR3 sequence is 15 residues long. The CDR3: CASSHAGQGAGGYTF. The CDR3 coding sequence is TGCGCCAGCAGCCATGCGGGACAGGGGGCGGGGGGCTACACCTTC.

This clonotype was seen a handful of times. The chain has TRBV11-2 and TRBJ1-6, with D hard to call. V was trimmed by 0 bases and J by 6 bases, leaving 9 bases between them. CDR1 and CDR2 (germline): SGHAT, FQNNGV. The CDR3 length is 15 residues. The CDR3 DNA follows: TGTGCCAGCAGCTTAGATCCGGGAGGTAATTCACCCCTCCACTTT. The encoded protein is CASSLDPGGNSPLHF.

This clonotype appeared many times. This chain links TRBV12-3 or TRBV12-4 with TRBJ2-1; TRBD2 aligns across 7 bases. The V segment lost 1 base and the J segment 3 bases; nucleotides outside the gene matches: 12. This CDR3 region has 18 residues. Here the CDR3 reads CASSLGEGPKLGYNEQFF. Written as DNA, the CDR3 is TGTGCCAGCAGTTTAGGGGAGGGACCTAAACTTGGCTACAATGAGCAGTTCTTC.

The sample holds a few counts of this clonotype. V usage is TRBV5-6 and J usage is TRBJ1-5; D gene ambiguous. Germline loops: CDR1 SGHDT, CDR2 YYEEEE. The germline V and J ends were trimmed by 1 base and 6 bases, with 14 bases remaining between them. The CDR3 sequence is 15 residues long. The chain's CDR3 is CASSLRGFSPQPQHF. DNA of the CDR3: TGTGCCAGCAGCTTGCGAGGGTTTTCTCCTCAGCCCCAGCATTTT.

This clonotype was picked up a small number of times. This chain uses TRBV18 with TRBJ1-3; tentative D call: TRBD1 (5 bases). Between the trimmed V and J ends, which lost 2 bases and 0 bases, there was a span of 5 bases. The CDR3 contains 14 residues. The germline CDR1 and CDR2 sequences are KGHSH and LQKENI. The CDR3 region has the DNA TGTGCCAGCTCACCAGGGACCTCTGGAAACACCATATATTTT. As protein: CASSPGTSGNTIYF. The whole variable domain, filled in from reference TRBV18 and TRBJ1-3, reads NAGVMQNPRHLVRRRGQEARLRCSPMKGHSHVYWYRQLPEEGLKFMVYLQKENIIDESGMPKERFSAEFPKEGPSILRIQQVVRGDSAAYFCASSPGTSGNTIYFGEGSWLTVV.

This clonotype appeared a few times. The V call is TRBV5-1, the J call TRBJ1-5; maybe TRBD1 (6 bases). Trimming removed 0 bases from V and 5 bases from J, with 9 bases in between. This CDR3 has 14 amino acids. Germline V gene sequence: CDR1 SGHRS, CDR2 YFSETQ. As DNA, the CDR3 is TGCGCCAGCAGCTTGGACAGGGTGGATCAGCCCCAGCATTTT. It translates to CASSLDRVDQPQHF.

The rearrangement uses TRBV9 and TRBJ2-5; 8 nucleotides align to TRBD1. CDR1 and CDR2 (germline): SGDLS, YYNGEE. The CDR3 covers 15 residues. J lost 5 bases, V lost 4 bases, and 10 bases had no gene match. The CDR3, as DNA: TGTGCCAGCAGCCAAGACGGACAGGGTAGGGAGACCCAGTACTTC. The encoded protein is CASSQDGQGRETQYF.

V is TRBV5-8 and J is TRBJ2-7, with 15 nucleotides matching TRBD2. The CDR3 loop spans 18 amino acids. CDR1 and CDR2 (germline): SGHTS, YDEGEE. The ends lost 3 bases at V and 3 bases at J; junction bases unmatched: 10. The CDR3 DNA follows: TGTGCCAGCAGCTGGGGGTGGGGGACTAGCGGGAGGTTCTACGAGCAGTACTTC. Translated: CASSWGWGTSGRFYEQYF.

The chain carries TRBV24-1 and TRBJ2-3, with D perhaps TRBD2 (7 bases). This CDR3 contains 12 residues. Germline CDR1 is KGHDR and CDR2 is SFDVKD. The ends were cut back, 9 bases at V and 2 bases at J, with 8 bases in the middle. The CDR3 sequence is CATGGATDTQYF. CDR3 coding DNA: TGTGCCACCGGGGGGGCCACAGATACGCAGTATTTT.

The chain couples TRBV12-3 or TRBV12-4 to TRBJ2-3; D gene unclear. The CDR3 spans 13 residues. V lost 4 bases and J lost 5, with 10 bases in between. CDR3 region: CASSSQVIDTQYF. The DNA for the CDR3 is TGTGCCAGCAGTTCCCAAGTGATAGATACGCAGTATTTT.

As to this clonotype: The junction departs from germline at one end; a sequencing error may be responsible. The gene calls are TRBV20-1 and TRBJ2-7, with a tentative D call TRBD2 (5 bases). Looked up from germline, CDR1 is DFQATT and CDR2 is SNEGSKA (reference sequence). This CDR3 has 11 amino acids. CDR3: CSARLPSGSTF. CDR3 bases: TGCAGTGCTAGACTGCCCAGCGGATCTACTTTC.

This clonotype was found many times. The V call is TRBV11-1, the J call TRBJ2-1; TRBD1 agrees at 8 bases. Germline loops: CDR1 SGHAT, CDR2 FQDESV (reference sequence). The CDR3 runs 15 residues. The junction had 8 bases not matched to a gene; V was cut back by 5 bases and J by 5 bases. The CDR3 reads CASSQTGTGHNEQFF. In DNA form, the CDR3 reads TGTGCCAGCAGCCAGACCGGGACAGGTCACAATGAGCAGTTCTTC.

The gene calls are TRBV27 and TRBJ2-7; 8 bases fit TRBD2. Trimming cost V 5 bases and J 9 bases; bases outside gene matches: 15. This CDR3 contains 15 residues. Germline values: CDR1 MNHEY, CDR2 SMNVEV (reference sequence). The CDR3 loop reads CASSTSTSGLEWQYF. CDR3 sequence (DNA): TGTGCCAGCAGTACCTCTACTAGCGGCCTTGAGTGGCAGTACTTC.

This clonotype was observed once. The V call is TRBV15, the J call TRBJ2-1; possible D gene TRBD1, 6 bases. This CDR3 has 15 amino acids. Per germline, CDR1 LNHNV and CDR2 YYDKDF (reference sequence). V lost 1 base, J lost 8 bases, and 15 bases lay in between. The CDR3 coding sequence is TGTGCCACCAGCAGAGTCCACAGGGTTTTCGATGAGCAGTTCTTC. This translates into CATSRVHRVFDEQFF.

This clonotype was recorded a few times. This rearrangement joins TRBV2 to TRBJ2-5; D gene uncertain. CDR3 size: 12 residues. Trimming took off 8 bases at V and 5 bases at J, with 12 bases between the two ends. Germline CDR1 SNHLY, CDR2 FYNNEI. CDR3 protein: CASSVVQETQYF. The CDR3, as DNA: TGTGCCAGCTCGGTAGTACAGGAGACCCAGTACTTC.

This clonotype was recorded a few times. The V call is TRBV9, the J call TRBJ2-3; D uncertain. V lost 0 bases, J lost 0 bases, and 8 bases lay in between. The CDR3 is 15 residues long. Germline V gives CDR1 SGDLS, CDR2 YYNGEE. As DNA, the CDR3 is TGTGCCAGCAGCGTAGCCCCGTCTAGCACAGATACGCAGTATTTT. This gives the protein CASSVAPSSTDTQYF.

The rearrangement links TRBV12-3 or TRBV12-4 to TRBJ1-1; 7 nucleotides line up with TRBD1. V shed 4 bases and J 5 bases; nucleotides not matched to a gene: 10. The CDR3 loop spans 15 amino acids. CDR3 nucleotide sequence: TGTGCCAGCAGTTCCCTCGACAGGGTAGCGACTGAAGCTTTCTTT. Its translation: CASSSLDRVATEAFF.